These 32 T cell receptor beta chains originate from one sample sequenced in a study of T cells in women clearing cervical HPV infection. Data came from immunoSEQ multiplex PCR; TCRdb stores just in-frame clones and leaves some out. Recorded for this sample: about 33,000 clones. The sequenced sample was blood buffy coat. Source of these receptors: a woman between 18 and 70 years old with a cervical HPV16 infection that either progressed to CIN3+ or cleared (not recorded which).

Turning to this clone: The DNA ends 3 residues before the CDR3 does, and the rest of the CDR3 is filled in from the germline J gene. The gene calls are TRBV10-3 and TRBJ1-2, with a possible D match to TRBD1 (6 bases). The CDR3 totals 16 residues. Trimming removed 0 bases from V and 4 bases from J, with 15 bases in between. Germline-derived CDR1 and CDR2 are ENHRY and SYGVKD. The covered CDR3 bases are TGTGCCATCAGTGAGTCAATAGGTACAGGGCTCTATGGC. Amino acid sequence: CAISESIGTGLYG. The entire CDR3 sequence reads CAISESIGTGLYGYTF.

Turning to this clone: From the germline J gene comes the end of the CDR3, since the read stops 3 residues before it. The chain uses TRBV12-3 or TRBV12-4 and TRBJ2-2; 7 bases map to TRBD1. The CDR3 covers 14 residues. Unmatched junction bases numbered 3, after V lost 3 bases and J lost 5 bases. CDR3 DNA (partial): TGTGCCAGCAGTTTCGCAGGGGGAACCGGGGAG. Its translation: CASSFAGGTGE. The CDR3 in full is CASSFAGGTGELFF.

The covered CDR3 bases are TGTGCCTGGAGTGTAAACAGGGGGGTACAGAGCTCCTATAATTCACCC. Translating it yields CAWSVNRGVQSSYNSP. The full CDR3 protein is CAWSVNRGVQSSYNSPLHF. V gene TRBV30 combines with J gene TRBJ1-6; 8 nucleotides line up with TRBD1. The CDR3 goes on 3 residues after the read ends, and that part is filled in from the germline J gene. The CDR3 sequence is 19 residues long. Germline V gene sequence: CDR1 GTSNPN, CDR2 SVGIG (reference sequence). Unmatched junction bases numbered 10, after V lost 0 bases and J lost 0 bases.

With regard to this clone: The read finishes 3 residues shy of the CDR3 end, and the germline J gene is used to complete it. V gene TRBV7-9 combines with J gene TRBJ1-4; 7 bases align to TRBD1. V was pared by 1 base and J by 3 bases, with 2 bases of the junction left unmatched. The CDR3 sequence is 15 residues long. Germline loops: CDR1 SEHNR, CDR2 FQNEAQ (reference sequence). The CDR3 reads CASSLVGTANEKLFF. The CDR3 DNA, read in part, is TGTGCCAGCAGCTTAGTGGGGACAGCTAATGAAAAA.

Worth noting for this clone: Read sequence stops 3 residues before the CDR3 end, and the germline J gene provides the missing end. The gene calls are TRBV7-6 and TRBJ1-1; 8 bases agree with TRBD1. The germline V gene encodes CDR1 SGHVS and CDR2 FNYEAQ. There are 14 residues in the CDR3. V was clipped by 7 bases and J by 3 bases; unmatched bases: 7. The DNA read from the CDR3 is TGTGCCAGCACGGAGACAGGGGCCGACACTGAA. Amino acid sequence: CASTETGADTE. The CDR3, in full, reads CASTETGADTEAFF.

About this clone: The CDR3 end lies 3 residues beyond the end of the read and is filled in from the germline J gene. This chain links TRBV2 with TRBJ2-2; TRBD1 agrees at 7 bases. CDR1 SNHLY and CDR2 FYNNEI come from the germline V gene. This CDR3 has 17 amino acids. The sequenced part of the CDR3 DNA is TGTGCCAGCAGGCAGGACAGGTACACCTCTGGGGCCAACGTG. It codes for CASRQDRYTSGANV. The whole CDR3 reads CASRQDRYTSGANVLFF.

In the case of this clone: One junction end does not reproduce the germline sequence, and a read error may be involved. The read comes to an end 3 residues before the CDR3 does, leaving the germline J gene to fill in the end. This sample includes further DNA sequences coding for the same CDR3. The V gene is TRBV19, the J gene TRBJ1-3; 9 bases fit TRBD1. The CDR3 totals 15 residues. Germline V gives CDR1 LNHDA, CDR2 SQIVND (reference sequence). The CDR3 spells CASSIRTGVGNTIYF. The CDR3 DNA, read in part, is TGTGCCAGTAGTATCCGGACAGGGGTCGGAAACACA.

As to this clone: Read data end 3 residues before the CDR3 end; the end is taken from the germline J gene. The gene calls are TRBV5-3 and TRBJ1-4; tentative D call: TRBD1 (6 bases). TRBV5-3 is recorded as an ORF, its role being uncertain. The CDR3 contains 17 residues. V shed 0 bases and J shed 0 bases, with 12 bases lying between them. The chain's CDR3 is CARSLATRGATNEKLFF. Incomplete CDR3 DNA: TGTGCCAGAAGCTTGGCCACCAGGGGAGCAACTAATGAAAAA.

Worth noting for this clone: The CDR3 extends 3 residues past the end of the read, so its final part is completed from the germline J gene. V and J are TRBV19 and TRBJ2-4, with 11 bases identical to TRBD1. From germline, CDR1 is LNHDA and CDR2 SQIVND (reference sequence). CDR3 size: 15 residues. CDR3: CASTAGQGAYQPQYF. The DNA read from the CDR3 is TGTGCCAGTACCGCAGGACAGGGGGCATATCAGCCT.

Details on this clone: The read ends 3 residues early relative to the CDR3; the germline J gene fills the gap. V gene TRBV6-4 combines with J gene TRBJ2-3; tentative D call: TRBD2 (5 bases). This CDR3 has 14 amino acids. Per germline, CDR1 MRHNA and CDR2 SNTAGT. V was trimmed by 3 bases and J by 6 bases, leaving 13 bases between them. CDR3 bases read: TGTGCCAGCAGTGAAATGGACTCCCATGATACG. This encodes CASSEMDSHDT. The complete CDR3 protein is CASSEMDSHDTQYF.

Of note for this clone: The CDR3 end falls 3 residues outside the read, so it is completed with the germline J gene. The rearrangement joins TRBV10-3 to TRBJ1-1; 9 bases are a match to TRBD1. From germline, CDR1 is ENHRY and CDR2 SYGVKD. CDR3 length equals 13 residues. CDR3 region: CAISPGTGNRAFF. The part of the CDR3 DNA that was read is TGTGCCATCAGTCCCGGGACAGGGAACAGA.

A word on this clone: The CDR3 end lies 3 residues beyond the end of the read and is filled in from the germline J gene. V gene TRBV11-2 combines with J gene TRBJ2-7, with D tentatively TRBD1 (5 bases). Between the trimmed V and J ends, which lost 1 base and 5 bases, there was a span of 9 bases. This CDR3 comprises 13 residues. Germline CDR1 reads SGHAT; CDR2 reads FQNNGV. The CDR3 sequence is CASSLVIRDEQYF. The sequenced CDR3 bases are TGTGCCAGCAGCTTAGTTATCAGGGACGAG.

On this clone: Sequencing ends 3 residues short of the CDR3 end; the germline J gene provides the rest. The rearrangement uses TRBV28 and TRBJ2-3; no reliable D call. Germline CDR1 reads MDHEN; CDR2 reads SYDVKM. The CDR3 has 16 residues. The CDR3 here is CASSSGVVEERETQYF. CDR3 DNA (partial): TGTGCCAGCAGTTCCGGCGTCGTAGAGGAGCGAGAGACG.

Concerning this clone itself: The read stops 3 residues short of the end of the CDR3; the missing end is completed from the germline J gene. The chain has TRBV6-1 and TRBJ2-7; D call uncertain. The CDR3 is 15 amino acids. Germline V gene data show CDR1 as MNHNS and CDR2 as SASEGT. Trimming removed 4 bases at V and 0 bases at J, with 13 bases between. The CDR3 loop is CASSAGYADSYEQYF. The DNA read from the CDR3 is TGTGCCAGCAGTGCCGGGTACGCGGACTCCTACGAG.

The covered CDR3 bases are TGCAGTGCTAGAGACGGACAGTCCTACGAG. The encoded protein is CSARDGQSYE. The whole CDR3 protein reads CSARDGQSYEQYF. V and J are TRBV20-1 and TRBJ2-7; D might be TRBD1 (6 bases). The read halts 3 residues ahead of the CDR3 end, with the missing end drawn from the germline J gene. Germline CDR1 reads DFQATT; CDR2 reads SNEGSKA (reference sequence). The CDR3 spans 13 residues. Trimming shortened V by 0 bases and J by 1 base, and 7 bases separated the two germline ends.

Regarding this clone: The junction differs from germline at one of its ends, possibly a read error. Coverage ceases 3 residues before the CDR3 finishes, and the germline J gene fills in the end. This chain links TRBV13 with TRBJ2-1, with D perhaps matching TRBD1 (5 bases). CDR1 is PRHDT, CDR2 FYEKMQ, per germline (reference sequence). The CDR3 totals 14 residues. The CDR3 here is CANSSRPRRGEQFF. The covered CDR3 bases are TGTGCCAACAGCTCCCGCCCTAGAAGGGGTGAG.

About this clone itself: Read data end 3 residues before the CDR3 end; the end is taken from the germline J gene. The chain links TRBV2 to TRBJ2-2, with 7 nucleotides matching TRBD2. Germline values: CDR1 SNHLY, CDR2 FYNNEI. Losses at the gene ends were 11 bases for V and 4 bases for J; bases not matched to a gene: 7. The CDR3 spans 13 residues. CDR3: CAFMGGGTGELFF. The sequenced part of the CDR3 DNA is TGTGCCTTCATGGGGGGGGGCACCGGGGAG.

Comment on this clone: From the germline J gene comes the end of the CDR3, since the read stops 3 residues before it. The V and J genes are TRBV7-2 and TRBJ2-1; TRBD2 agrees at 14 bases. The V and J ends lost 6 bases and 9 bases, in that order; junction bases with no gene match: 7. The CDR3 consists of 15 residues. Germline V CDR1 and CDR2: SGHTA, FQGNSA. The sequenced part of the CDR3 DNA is TGTGCCAGCAGTTCCGGGACTAGCGGGGGATCTGAG. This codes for CASSSGTSGGSE. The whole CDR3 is CASSSGTSGGSEQFF.

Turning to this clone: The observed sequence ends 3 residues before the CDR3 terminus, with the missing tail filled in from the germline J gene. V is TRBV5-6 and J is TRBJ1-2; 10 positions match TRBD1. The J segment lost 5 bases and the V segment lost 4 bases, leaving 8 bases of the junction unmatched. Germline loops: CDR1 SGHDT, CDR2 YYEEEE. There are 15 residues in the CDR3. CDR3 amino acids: CASSPAMGQGYGYTF. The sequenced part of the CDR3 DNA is TGTGCCAGCAGCCCGGCCATGGGACAGGGGTATGGC.

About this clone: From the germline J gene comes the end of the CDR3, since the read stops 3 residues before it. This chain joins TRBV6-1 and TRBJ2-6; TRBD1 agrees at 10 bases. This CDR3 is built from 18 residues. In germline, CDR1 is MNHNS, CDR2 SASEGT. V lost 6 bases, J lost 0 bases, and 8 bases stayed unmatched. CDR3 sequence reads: CASSEWGQGLSGANVLTF. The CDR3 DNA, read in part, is TGTGCCAGCAGCGAATGGGGACAGGGGCTCTCTGGGGCCAACGTC.

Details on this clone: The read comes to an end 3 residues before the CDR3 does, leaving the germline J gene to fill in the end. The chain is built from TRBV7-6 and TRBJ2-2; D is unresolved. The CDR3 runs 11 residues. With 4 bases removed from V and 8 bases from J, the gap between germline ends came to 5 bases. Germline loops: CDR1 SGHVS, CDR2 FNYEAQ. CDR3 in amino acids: CASSSQGELFF. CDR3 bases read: TGTGCCAGCAGCTCGCAGGGGGAG.

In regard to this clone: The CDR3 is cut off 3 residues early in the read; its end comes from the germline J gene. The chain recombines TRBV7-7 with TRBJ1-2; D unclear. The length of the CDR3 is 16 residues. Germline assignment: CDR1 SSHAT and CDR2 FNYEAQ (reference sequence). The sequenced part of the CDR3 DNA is TGTGCCAGCAGCCCGCGGACTAGCGGGAGGGCTAATGAC. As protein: CASSPRTSGRAND. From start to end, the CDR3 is CASSPRTSGRANDYTF. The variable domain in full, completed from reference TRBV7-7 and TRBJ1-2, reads GAGVSQSPRYKVTKRGQDVTLRCDPISSHATLYWYQQALGQGPEFLTYFNYEAQPDKSGLPSDRFSAERPEGSISTLTIQRTEQRDSAMYRCASSPRTSGRANDYTFGSGTRLTVV.

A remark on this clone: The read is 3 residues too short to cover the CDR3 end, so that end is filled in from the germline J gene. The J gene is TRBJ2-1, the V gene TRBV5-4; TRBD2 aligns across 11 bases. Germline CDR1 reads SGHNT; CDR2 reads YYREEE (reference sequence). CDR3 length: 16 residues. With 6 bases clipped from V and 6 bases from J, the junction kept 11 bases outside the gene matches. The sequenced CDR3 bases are TGTGCCAGCAACACCCGGGGGACTAGCGGCCCCAATGAG. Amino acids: CASNTRGTSGPNE. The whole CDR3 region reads CASNTRGTSGPNEQFF.

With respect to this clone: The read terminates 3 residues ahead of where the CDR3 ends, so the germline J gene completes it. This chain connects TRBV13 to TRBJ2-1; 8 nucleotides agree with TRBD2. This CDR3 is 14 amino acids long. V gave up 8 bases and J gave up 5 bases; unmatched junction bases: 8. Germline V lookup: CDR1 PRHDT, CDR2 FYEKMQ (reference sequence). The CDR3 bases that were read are TGTGCCAGCGGTCTGCGGGGGGACCACAATGAG. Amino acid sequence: CASGLRGDHNE. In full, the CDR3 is CASGLRGDHNEQFF.

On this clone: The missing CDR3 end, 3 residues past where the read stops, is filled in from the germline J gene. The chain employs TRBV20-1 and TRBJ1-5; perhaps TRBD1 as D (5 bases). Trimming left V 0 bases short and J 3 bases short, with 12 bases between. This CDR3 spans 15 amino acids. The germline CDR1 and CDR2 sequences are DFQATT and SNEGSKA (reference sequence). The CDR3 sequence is CSAREETGLNQPQHF. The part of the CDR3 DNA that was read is TGCAGTGCTAGAGAGGAAACAGGCCTCAATCAGCCC.

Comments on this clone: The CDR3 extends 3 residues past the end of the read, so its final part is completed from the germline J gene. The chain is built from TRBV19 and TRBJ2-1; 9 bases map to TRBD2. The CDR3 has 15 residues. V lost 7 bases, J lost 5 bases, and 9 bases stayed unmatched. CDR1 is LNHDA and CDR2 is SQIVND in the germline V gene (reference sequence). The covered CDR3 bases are TGTGCCAGTAACATAGGATTAGCGGGGGACAATGAG. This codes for CASNIGLAGDNE. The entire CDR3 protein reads CASNIGLAGDNEQFF.

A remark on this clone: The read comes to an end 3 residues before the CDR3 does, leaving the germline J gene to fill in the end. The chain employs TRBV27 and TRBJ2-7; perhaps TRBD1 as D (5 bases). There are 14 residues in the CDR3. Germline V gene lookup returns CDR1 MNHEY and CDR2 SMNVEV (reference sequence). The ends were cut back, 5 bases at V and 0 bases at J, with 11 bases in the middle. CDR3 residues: CASSQGTSSYEQYF. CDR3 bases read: TGTGCCAGCAGTCAGGGAACATCCTCCTACGAG.

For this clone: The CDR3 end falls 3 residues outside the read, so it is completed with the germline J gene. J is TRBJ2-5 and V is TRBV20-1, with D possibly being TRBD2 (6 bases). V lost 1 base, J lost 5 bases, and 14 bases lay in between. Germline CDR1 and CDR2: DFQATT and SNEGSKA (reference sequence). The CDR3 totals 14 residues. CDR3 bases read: TGCAGTGCTAGAGGACTAGTGGTCGCGGAGACC. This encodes CSARGLVVAET. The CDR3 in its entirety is CSARGLVVAETQYF.

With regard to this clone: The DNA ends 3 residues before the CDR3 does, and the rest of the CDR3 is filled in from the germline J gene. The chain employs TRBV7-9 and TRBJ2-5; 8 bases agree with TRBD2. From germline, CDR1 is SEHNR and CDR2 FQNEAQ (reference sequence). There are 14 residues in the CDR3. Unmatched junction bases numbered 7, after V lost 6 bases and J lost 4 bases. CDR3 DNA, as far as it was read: TGTGCCAGCAGAGCCGGGACTAGGCTAGAGACC. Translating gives CASRAGTRLET. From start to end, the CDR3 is CASRAGTRLETQYF.

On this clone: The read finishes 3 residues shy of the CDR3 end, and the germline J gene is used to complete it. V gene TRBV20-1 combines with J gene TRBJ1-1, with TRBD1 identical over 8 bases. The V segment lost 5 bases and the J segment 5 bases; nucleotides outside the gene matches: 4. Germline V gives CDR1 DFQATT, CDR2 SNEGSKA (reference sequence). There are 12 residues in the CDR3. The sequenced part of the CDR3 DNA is TGCAGTGCTCCGACAGGGGCTACTGAA. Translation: CSAPTGATE. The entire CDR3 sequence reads CSAPTGATEAFF.

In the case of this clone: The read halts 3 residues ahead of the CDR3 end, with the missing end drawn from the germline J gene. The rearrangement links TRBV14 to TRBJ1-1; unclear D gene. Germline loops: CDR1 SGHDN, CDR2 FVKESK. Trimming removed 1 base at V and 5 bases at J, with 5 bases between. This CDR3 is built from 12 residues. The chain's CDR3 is CASSQGRTEAFF. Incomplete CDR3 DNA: TGTGCCAGCAGCCAAGGAAGGACTGAA.

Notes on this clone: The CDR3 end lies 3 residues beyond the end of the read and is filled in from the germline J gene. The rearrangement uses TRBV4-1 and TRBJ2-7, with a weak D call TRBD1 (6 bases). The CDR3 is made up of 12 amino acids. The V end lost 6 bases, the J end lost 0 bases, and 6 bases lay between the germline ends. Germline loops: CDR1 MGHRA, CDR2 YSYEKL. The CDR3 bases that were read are TGCGCCAGCAGGGACAGCTCCTACGAG. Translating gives CASRDSSYE. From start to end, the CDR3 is CASRDSSYEQYF.